The entry below gives a single TCR beta chain sequence along with its context. The antigen this receptor binds is unknown. No qualities accompany the bases; no much larger clone lies one base away. The record originates from a study of blood T cell repertoires in COVID-19 (TCRdb year 2020). Turning to the overall study: The collaborator samples originated in the United States, Italy and Spain and spanned the acute and convalescent phases of COVID-19. The repertoires were released in a freely available public database meant as a resource for research on the immune response to SARS-CoV-2. Subjects who had been exposed to COVID-19, were actively infected with it, or had recovered from it provided the deeply sampled blood TCRbeta repertoires that made up the dataset. Samples were obtained from the ongoing ImmuneRACE study (first 160 participants) and from some 1,200 subjects provided by 6 global collaborators. Where available, HLA class I and class II types were obtained from metadata supplied by the sample provider rather than from assay-based typing. The material from the prospective study consisted of cDNA or gDNA derived from T cells, B-cell-depleted T cells, or PBMCs. Nearly every sample came with metadata listing a de-identified subject ID, COVID-19 status, age in years and sex.

One collaborating source in Seattle enrolled patients while the patients were actively infected and followed the patients over time throughout the course of disease. The collaborating institutions used their own protocols to collect whole blood in K2EDTA tubes. For TCRbeta analysis, collaborator samples were shipped as frozen whole blood, as isolated PBMCs, or as DNA extracted from either sample type. Overall study results and their limits: Clinical and demographic metadata were provided uncurated, with the amount varying by source and participant.

Sequences SGHDT (CDR1) and YYEEEE (CDR2) are obtained from the germline V gene. Relative to germline, V is 0 bases shorter and J is 8 bases shorter, with 11 bases between their ends. Reading from cysteine to phenylalanine, the CDR3 counts 13 amino acids. Only the CDR3 region is kept as DNA, spanning 39 bases read in frame from base 1. TCRbeta CDR3 regions were amplified from genomic DNA using the immunoSEQ Assay, a bias-controlled multiplex PCR. On the study's bioinformatics: The number of nucleated cells in each sample was estimated from the amplification of reference gene primers within the assay. Sequence reads were collapsed and filtered to measure the absolute abundance of every unique TCRbeta CDR3 rearrangement. For each sample, productive Simpson clonality was calculated by taking the square root of Simpson's diversity index across productive rearrangements. Not all clones reach the TCRdb copy of this immuneACCESS table, which keeps in-frame sequences only. Checked studies attribute under half of the gap to unresolved V genes and leave the rest unexplained. V and J calls and clone size are as listed in that table; D and trimming were resolved from the DNA. The sample records fewer than 300,000 clones, around 82% of which are singletons. Approximately 14% of the sample rests with the top ten.

The clonotype originates from a person aged 65 to 85 with COVID-19, enrolled during active disease. Sequencing used peripheral blood. This chain joins TRBV5-6 to TRBJ1-2, with the D gene uncertain. The base sequence is TGTGCCAGCAGCTTGGGAGATCGGTACGGCTACACCTTC. The resulting protein is CASSLGDRYGYTF.